The 12 T cell receptor beta chains below were found in one sample sequenced in a study of brain T cells in children with intractable seizures. The time point here: blood from clinic visit 5 months post-surgery; TSC patient then seizure free. The protocol was immunoSEQ multiplex PCR, while the TCRdb copy is restricted to in-frame clones and leaves out a portion. This table has about 340,000 clones, 85% to 95% appearing once. Sequencing used peripheral blood, obtained more than 4 months after surgery. These receptor sequences come from a boy in the first two years of life with tuberous sclerosis and intractable seizures.

As DNA, the CDR3 is TGTGCCACCAGTGATTTGCGGACAGGCAACACCGGGGAGCTGTTTTTT. Translating gives CATSDLRTGNTGELFF. This chain uses TRBV24-1 with TRBJ2-2, with 7 nucleotides matching TRBD1. V lost 0 bases and J lost 2; bases outside the gene matches: 2. The germline gives CDR1 KGHDR, CDR2 SFDVKD. CDR3 length: 16 residues.

As regards this clone: The sample holds other DNA sequences that translate to the same CDR3. The chain uses TRBV7-9 and TRBJ1-1; maybe TRBD1 (6 bases). Germline CDR1 and CDR2: SEHNR and FQNEAQ (reference sequence). Trimming removed 5 bases at V and 1 base at J, with 11 bases between. The CDR3 has 14 residues. For the CDR3, the DNA is TGTGCCAGCAGCCTACAGGGATCGAACACTGAAGCTTTCTTT. Translation gives CASSLQGSNTEAFF.

The chain employs TRBV28 and TRBJ2-1; TRBD1 agrees at 9 bases. The CDR3 totals 20 residues. Trimming at V came to 7 bases and at J to 2 bases, leaving 21 bases not matched to a gene. Germline CDR1 and CDR2: MDHEN and SYDVKM. CDR3 sequence (DNA): TGTGCCAGCACCCACAATCGGGACAGGGCTGATGCGGAGGCCTACAATGAGCAGTTCTTC. Translated: CASTHNRDRADAEAYNEQFF.

The chain employs TRBV7-9 and TRBJ2-1; the match to TRBD2 covers 11 bases. This CDR3 spans 16 amino acids. From germline, CDR1 is SEHNR and CDR2 FQNEAQ (reference sequence). J lost 4 bases, V lost 4 bases, and 6 bases had no gene match. The chain's CDR3 is CASSYLAGGNYNEQFF. The CDR3 nucleotides are TGTGCCAGCAGCTATCTAGCGGGAGGCAATTACAATGAGCAGTTCTTC.

V and J are TRBV7-9 and TRBJ2-5; D assignment may be TRBD1 or TRBD2 (5 bases each). Per the germline V gene, CDR1 is SEHNR and CDR2 is FQNEAQ (reference sequence). Trimming took 6 bases from V and 4 from J, leaving 15 bases between them. The CDR3 has 14 amino acids. The CDR3: CASRNRDARETQYF. Here the CDR3 DNA reads TGTGCCAGCAGAAACCGGGACGCTCGAGAGACCCAGTACTTC.

The chain couples TRBV5-6 to TRBJ2-3; D remains ambiguous. The germline gives CDR1 SGHDT, CDR2 YYEEEE. The length of the CDR3 is 13 residues. Trimming left V 1 base short and J 1 base short, with 4 bases between. The CDR3 loop reads CASSLSGTDTQYF. As DNA, the CDR3 is TGTGCCAGCAGCTTGAGCGGCACAGATACGCAGTATTTT.

This chain uses TRBV4-2 with TRBJ2-1; 10 bases line up with TRBD2. This CDR3 spans 17 amino acids. Germline trimming cut 4 bases from V and 4 bases from J; bases unmatched to any gene: 10. Per germline, CDR1 LGHNA and CDR2 YNFKEQ. The CDR3 sequence is CASSLQASGSFYNEQFF. The CDR3 DNA follows: TGTGCCAGCAGCCTTCAGGCTAGCGGGAGTTTTTACAATGAGCAGTTCTTC.

The chain links TRBV5-6 to TRBJ2-7; TRBD2 is a possible D gene (5 bases). Per germline, CDR1 SGHDT and CDR2 YYEEEE. The CDR3 length is 14 residues. Trimming took 4 bases from V and 0 from J, leaving 11 bases between them. The CDR3, as DNA: TGTGCCAGCAGCACCGGACTGGTCTCCTACGAGCAGTACTTC. Protein product: CASSTGLVSYEQYF.

This chain connects TRBV2 to TRBJ2-7; TRBD2 agrees at 7 bases. The CDR3 totals 14 residues. The junction had 8 bases not matched to a gene; V was cut back by 7 bases and J by 2 bases. Germline V gives CDR1 SNHLY, CDR2 FYNNEI. As DNA, the CDR3 is TGTGCCAGCACCCGATCAGGGAGGGCCTACGAGCAGTACTTC. This translates into CASTRSGRAYEQYF.

The chain carries TRBV10-3 and TRBJ2-7; D unclear. The CDR3 covers 12 residues. Between the trimmed V and J ends, which lost 3 bases and 3 bases, there was a span of 6 bases. Per the germline V gene, CDR1 is ENHRY and CDR2 is SYGVKD. This CDR3 reads CAISDAIYEQYF. The CDR3 nucleotides are TGTGCCATCAGTGATGCTATCTACGAGCAGTACTTC.

V gene TRBV3-1 (or the pseudogene TRBV3-2) combines with J gene TRBJ2-7; D call uncertain. This CDR3 comprises 16 residues. Germline V gene sequence: CDR1 LGHDT, CDR2 YNNKEL (reference sequence). Trimming left V 0 bases short and J 3 bases short, with 15 bases between. CDR3 DNA sequence: TGTGCCAGCAGCCAAGATCCTGGGCCAAATCGCTACGAGCAGTACTTC. Residues: CASSQDPGPNRYEQYF.

The V gene is TRBV5-6, the J gene TRBJ2-2; D is unresolved. Germline CDR1 and CDR2: SGHDT and YYEEEE. There are 13 residues in the CDR3. V was shortened by 0 bases and J by 5 bases, with 5 bases between the two germline ends. The CDR3 spells CASSLASTGELFF. DNA for the CDR3: TGTGCCAGCAGCTTGGCCAGTACCGGGGAGCTGTTTTTT.